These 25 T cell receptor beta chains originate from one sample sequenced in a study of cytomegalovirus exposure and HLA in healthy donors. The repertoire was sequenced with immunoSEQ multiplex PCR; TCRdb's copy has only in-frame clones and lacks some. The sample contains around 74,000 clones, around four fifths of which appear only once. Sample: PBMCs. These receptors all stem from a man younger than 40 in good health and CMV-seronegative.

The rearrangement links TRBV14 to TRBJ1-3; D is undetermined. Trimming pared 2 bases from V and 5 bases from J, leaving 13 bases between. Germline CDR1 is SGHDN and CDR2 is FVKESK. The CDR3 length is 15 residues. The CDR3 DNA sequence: TGTGCCAGCAGCCAACGTAGGACTCACCGAAACACCATATATTTT. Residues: CASSQRRTHRNTIYF.

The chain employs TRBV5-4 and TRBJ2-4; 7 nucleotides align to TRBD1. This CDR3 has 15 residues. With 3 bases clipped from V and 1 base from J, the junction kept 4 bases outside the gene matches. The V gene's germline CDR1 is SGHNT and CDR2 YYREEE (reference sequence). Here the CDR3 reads CASSSMDRAKNIQYF. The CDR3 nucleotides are TGTGCCAGCAGCTCGATGGACAGGGCCAAAAACATTCAGTACTTC. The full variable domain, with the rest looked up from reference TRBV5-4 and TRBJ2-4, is ETGVTQSPTHLIKTRGQQVTLRCSSQSGHNTVSWYQQALGQGPQFIFQYYREEENGRGNFPPRFSGLQFPNYSSELNVNALELDDSALYLCASSSMDRAKNIQYFGAGTRLSVL.

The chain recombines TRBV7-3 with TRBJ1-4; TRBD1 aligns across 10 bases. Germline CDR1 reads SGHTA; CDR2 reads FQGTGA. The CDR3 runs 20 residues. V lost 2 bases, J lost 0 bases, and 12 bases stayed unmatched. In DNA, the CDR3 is TGTGCCAGCAGCTTAGGGGGGCGACAGGGGGCGAGAACAACTAATGAAAAACTGTTTTTT. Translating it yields CASSLGGRQGARTTNEKLFF.

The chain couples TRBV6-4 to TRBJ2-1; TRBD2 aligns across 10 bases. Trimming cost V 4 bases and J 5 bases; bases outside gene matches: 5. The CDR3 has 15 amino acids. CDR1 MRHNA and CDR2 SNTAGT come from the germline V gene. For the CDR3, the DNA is TGTGCCAGCAGTGGGGGTAGCGGGGGGAACAATGAGCAGTTCTTC. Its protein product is CASSGGSGGNNEQFF.

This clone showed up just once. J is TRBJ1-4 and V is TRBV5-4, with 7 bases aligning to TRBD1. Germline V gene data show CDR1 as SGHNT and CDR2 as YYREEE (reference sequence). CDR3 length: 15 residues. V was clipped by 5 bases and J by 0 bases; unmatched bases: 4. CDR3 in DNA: TGTGCCAGCAGACCCGGGACAGCAACTAATGAAAAACTGTTTTTT. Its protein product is CASRPGTATNEKLFF.

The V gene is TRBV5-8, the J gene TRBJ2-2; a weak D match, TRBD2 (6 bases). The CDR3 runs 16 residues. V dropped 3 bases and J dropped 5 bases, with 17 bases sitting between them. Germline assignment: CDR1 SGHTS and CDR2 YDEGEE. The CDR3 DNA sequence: TGTGCCAGCAGCTCCTTGGAGGGGCCGGGGACCGGGGAGCTGTTTTTT. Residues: CASSSLEGPGTGELFF.

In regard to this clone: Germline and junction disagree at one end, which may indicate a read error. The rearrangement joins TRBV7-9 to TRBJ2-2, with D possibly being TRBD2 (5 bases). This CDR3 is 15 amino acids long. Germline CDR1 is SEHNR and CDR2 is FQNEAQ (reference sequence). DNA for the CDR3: TGTGCCAGCAGCTTATCCAGGATCCTCACCGGGGTGCTGTTTTTT. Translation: CASSLSRILTGVLFF.

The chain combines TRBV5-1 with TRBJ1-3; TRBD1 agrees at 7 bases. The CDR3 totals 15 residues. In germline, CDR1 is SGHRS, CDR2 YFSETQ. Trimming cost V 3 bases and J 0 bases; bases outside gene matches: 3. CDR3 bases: TGCGCCAGCAGCTCAGGGACAGCCTCTGGAAACACCATATATTTT. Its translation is CASSSGTASGNTIYF.

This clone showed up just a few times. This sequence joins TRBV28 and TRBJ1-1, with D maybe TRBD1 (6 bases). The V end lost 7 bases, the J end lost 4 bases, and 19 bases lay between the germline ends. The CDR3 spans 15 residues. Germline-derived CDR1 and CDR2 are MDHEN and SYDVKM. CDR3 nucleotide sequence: TGTGCCAGCACTCTCTATGGACAGCCGACCACTGAAGCTTTCTTT. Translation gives CASTLYGQPTTEAFF. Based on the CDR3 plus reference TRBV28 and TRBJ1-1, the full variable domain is DVKVTQSSRYLVKRTGEKVFLECVQDMDHENMFWYRQDPGLGLRLIYFSYDVKMKEKGDIPEGYSVSREKKERFSLILESASTNQTSMYLCASTLYGQPTTEAFFGQGTRLTVV.

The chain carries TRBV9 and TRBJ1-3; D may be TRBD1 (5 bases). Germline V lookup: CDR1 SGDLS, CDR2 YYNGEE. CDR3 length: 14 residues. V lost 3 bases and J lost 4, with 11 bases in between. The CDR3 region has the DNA TGTGCCAGCAGCGATACAGGCGAAGGAAACACCATATATTTT. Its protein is CASSDTGEGNTIYF.

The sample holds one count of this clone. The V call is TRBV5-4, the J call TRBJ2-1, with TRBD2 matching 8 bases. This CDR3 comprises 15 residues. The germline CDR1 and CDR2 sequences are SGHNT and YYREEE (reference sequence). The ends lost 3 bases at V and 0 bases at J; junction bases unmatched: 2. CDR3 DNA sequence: TGTGCCAGCAGCTCAAGCGGGAGCTCCTACAATGAGCAGTTCTTC. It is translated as CASSSSGSSYNEQFF.

CDR3 DNA sequence: TGCGCCAGCAGCCAACGACCGGCAGGGAACTATAATTCACCCCTCCACTTT. It codes for CASSQRPAGNYNSPLHF. The J gene is TRBJ1-6, the V gene TRBV4-1, with D maybe TRBD1 (5 bases). The CDR3 runs to 17 residues. Germline V lookup: CDR1 MGHRA, CDR2 YSYEKL. V was clipped by 2 bases and J by 3 bases, with 14 bases between them.

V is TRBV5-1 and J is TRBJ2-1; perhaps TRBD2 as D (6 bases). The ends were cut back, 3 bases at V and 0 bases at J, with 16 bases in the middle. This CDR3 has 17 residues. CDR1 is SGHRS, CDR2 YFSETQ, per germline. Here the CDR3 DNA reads TGCGCCAGCAGCTCCTCCATAGCGGCTACCTCCTACAATGAGCAGTTCTTC. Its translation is CASSSSIAATSYNEQFF.

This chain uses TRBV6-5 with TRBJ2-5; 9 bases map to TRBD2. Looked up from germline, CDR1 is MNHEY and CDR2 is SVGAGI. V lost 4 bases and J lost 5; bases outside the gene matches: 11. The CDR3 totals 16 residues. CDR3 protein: CASSSMRGGREETQYF. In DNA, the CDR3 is TGTGCCAGCAGTTCGATGCGGGGGGGCCGGGAGGAGACCCAGTACTTC.

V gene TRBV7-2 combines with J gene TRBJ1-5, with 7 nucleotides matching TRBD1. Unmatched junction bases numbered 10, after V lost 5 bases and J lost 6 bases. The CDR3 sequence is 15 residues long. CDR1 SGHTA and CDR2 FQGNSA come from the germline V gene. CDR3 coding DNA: TGTGCCAGCAGCCTGCGACAGGGAACTACTCAGCCCCAGCATTTT. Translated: CASSLRQGTTQPQHF.

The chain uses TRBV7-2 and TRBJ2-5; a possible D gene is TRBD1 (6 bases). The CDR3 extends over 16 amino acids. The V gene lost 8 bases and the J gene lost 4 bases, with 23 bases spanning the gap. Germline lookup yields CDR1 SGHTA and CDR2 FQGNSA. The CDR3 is CASGAQGLVVGETQYF. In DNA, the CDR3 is TGTGCCAGCGGAGCCCAGGGGCTCGTCGTGGGAGAGACCCAGTACTTC. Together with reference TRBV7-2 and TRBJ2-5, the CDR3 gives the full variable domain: GAGVSQSPSNKVTEKGKDVELRCDPISGHTALYWYRQSLGQGLEFLIYFQGNSAPDKSGLPSDRFSAERTGGSVSTLTIQRTQQEDSAVYLCASGAQGLVVGETQYFGPGTRLLVL.

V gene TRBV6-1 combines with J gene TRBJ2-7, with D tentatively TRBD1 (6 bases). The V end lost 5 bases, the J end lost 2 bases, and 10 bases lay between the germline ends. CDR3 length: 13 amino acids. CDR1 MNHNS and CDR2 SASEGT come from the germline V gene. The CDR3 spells CASSLQGTYEQYV. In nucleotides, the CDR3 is TGTGCCAGCAGTTTACAGGGCACCTACGAGCAGTACGTC.

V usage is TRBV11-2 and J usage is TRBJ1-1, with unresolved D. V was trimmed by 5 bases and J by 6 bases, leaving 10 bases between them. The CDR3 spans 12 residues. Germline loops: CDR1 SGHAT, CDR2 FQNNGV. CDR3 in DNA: TGTGCCAGCAGCCAAACCGGAGCTGAAGCTTTCTTT. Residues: CASSQTGAEAFF.

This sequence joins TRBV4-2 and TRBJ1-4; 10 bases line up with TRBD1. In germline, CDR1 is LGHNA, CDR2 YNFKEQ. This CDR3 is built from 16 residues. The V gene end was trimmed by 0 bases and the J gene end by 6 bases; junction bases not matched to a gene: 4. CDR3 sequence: CASSQDRGTGDEKLFF. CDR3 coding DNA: TGTGCCAGCAGCCAAGATAGGGGGACAGGGGATGAAAAACTGTTTTTT.

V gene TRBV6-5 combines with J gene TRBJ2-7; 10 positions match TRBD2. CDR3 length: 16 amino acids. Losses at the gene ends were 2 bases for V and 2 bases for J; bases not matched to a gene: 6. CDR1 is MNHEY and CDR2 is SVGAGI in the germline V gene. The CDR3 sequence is CASSYGSGGPTYEQYF. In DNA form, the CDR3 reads TGTGCCAGCAGTTACGGTAGCGGGGGGCCTACCTACGAGCAGTACTTC.

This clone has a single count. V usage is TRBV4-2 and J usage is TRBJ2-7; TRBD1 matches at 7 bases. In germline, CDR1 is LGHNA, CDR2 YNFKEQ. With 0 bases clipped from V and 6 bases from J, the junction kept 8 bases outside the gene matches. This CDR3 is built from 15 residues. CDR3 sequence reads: CASSQETGLVGEQYF. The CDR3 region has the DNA TGTGCCAGCAGCCAAGAGACAGGGCTGGTCGGCGAGCAGTACTTC.

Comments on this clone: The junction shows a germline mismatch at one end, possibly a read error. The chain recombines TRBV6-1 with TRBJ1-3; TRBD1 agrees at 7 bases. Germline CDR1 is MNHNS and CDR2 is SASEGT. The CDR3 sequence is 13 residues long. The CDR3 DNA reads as TGTGCCGGCAGACAGGGACCTGGAAACACCATATATTTT. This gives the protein CAGRQGPGNTIYF.

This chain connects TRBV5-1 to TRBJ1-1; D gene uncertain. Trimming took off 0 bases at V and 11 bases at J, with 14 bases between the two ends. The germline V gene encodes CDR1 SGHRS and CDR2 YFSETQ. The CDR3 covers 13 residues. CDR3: CASSLDLPGGAFF. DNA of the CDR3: TGCGCCAGCAGCTTGGACTTGCCAGGCGGGGCTTTCTTT.

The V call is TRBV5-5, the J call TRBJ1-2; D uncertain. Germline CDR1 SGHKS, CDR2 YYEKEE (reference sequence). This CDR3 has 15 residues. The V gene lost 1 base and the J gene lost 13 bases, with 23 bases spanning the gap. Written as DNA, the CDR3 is TGTGCCAGCAGCTTGCCACTACAGCCATCGGGGAGGGCCACCTTC. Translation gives CASSLPLQPSGRATF. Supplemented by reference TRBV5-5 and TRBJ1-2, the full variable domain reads DAGVTQSPTHLIKTRGQQVTLRCSPISGHKSVSWYQQVLGQGPQFIFQYYEKEERGRGNFPDRFSARQFPNYSSELNVNALLLGDSALYLCASSLPLQPSGRATFGSGTRLTVV.

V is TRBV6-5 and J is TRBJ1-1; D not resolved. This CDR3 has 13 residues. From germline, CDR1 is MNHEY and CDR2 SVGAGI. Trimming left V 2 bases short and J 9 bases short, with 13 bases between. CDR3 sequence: CASSYPGVGKAFF. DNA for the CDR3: TGTGCCAGCAGTTACCCCGGGGTGGGTAAAGCTTTCTTT.